The T cell receptor (beta chain) described here comes from a study of T cell responses to AZD1222 COVID-19 vaccine. Study conclusions and caveats: Only six people who got AZD1222 tested seropositive at baseline.

Sequencing was performed with immunoSEQ multiplex PCR; in TCRdb, only in-frame clones are kept and a portion is missing. Of roughly 93,000 clones listed, roughly 90% were seen once; the top ten hold 5.3%. After removal of 6 bases from V and 3 bases from J, the junction contained 2 bases not matched to a gene. From germline, CDR1 is MNHEY and CDR2 SVGAGI. The CDR3 is 14 residues long. Details on this clone: Its antigen is currently unknown.

Here the sequenced sample was peripheral blood, taken 28 days after the second AZD1222 dose. This clonotype was sampled from an adult who received the AZD1222 COVID-19 vaccine. J is TRBJ2-2 and V is TRBV6-5, with 9 bases identical to TRBD1. DNA for the CDR3: TGTGCCAGCAGCCGGGACAGGGACACCGGGGAGCTGTTTTTT. Encoded protein: CASSRDRDTGELFF.